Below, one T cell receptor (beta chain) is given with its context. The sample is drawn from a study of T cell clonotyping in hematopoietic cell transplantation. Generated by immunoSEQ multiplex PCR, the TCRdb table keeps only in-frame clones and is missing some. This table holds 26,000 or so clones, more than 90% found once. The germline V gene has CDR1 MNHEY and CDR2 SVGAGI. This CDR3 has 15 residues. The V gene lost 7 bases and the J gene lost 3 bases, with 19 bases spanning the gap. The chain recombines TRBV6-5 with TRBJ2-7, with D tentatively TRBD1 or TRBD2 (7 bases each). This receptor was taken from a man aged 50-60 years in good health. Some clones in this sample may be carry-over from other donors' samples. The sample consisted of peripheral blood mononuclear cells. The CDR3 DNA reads TGTGCCAGCACCACAACAGCAGGGGGGGGCTACGAGCAGTACTTC. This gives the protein CASTTTAGGGYEQYF.